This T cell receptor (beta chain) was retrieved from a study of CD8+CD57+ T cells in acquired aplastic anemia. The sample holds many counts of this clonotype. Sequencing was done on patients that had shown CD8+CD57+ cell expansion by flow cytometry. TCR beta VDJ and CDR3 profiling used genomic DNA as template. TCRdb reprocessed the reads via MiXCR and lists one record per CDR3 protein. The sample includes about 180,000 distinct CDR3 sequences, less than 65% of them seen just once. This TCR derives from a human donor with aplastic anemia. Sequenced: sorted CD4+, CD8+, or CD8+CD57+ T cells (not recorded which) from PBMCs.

This chain's CDR3 is CASSLTGGGYTF. CDR3 nucleotide sequence: TGTGCCAGCAGCCTGACAGGAGGGGGCTACACCTTC. The chain has TRBV5-8 and TRBJ1-2; D is possibly TRBD1 (6 bases). The CDR3 sequence is 12 residues long. Per germline, CDR1 SGHTS and CDR2 YDEGEE. V lost 4 bases, J lost 8 bases, and 12 bases lay in between.